The present TCR beta chain was sequenced within a study of blood T cell repertoires in COVID-19. This clone is medium-sized by share. Germline V gene lookup returns CDR1 MGHDK and CDR2 SYGVNS. The length of the CDR3 is 15 residues. Trimming left V 10 bases short and J 2 bases short, with 18 bases between. The protocol was immunoSEQ multiplex PCR, while the TCRdb copy is restricted to in-frame clones and leaves out a portion. The table lists 85,000 to 95,000 clones, approximately 80% of them singletons. The J gene is TRBJ2-1, the V gene TRBV25-1; D perhaps matches TRBD1 (6 bases). The TCR comes from a man in his sixties or seventies with acute or convalescent COVID-19. The specimen was peripheral blood. The CDR3 loop is CAIKDSGSPYNEQFF. The CDR3 DNA sequence: TGTGCCATCAAGGACAGCGGCTCTCCCTACAATGAGCAGTTCTTC.